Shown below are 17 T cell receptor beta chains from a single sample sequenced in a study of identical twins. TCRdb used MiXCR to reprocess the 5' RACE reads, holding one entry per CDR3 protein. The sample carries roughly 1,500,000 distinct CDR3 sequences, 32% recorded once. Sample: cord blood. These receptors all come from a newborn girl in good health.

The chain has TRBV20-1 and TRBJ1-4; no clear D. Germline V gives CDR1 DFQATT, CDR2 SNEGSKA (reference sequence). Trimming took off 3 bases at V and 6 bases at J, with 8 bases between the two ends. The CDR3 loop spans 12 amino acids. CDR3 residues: CSASEPDEKLFF. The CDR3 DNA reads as TGCAGTGCTAGCGAGCCCGATGAAAAACTGTTTTTT.

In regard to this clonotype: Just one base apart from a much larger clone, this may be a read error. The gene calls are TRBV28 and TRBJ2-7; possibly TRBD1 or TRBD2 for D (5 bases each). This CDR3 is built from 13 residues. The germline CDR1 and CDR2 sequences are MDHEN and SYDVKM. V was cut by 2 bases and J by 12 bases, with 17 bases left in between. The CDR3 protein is CASSLGGVETPYF. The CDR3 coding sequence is TGTGCCAGCAGTTTAGGGGGAGTAGAGACCCCGTACTTC.

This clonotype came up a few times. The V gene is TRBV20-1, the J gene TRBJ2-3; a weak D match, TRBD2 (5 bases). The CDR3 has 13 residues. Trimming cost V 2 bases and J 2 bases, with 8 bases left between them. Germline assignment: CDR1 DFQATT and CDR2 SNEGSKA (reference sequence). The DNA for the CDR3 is TGCAGTGCTAGATGGACTCCCACAGATACGCAGTATTTT. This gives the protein CSARWTPTDTQYF.

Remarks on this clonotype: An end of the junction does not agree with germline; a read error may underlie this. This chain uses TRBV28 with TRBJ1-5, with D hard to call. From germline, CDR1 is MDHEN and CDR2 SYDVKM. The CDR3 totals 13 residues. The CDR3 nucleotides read TGTGCCTGCAGCTTGGCGGGTTTTCAGCCCCAGCATTTT. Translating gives CACSLAGFQPQHF.

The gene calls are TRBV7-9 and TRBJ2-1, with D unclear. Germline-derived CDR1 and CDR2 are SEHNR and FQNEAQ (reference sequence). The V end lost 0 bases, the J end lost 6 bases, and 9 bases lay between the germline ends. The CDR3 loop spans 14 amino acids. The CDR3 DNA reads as TGTGCCAGCAGCTTAGCGTACGGGTGCAATGAGCAGTTCTTC. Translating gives CASSLAYGCNEQFF.

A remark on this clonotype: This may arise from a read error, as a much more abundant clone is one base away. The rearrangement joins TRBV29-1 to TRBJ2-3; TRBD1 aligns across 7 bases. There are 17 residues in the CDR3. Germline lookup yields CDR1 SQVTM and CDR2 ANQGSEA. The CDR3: CSVEPSPGPPWTGTQYF. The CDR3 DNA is TGCAGCGTTGAACCTTCCCCGGGACCCCCTTGGACAGGTACGCAGTATTTT.

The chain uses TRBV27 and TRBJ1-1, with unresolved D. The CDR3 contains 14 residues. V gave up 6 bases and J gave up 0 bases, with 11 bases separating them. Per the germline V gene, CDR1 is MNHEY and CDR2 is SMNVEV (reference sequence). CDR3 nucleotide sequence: TGTGCCAGCAGGGGCAGAAACATGAACACTGAAGCTTTCTTT. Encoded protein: CASRGRNMNTEAFF.

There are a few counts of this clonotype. The CDR3 loop reads CASSWGGTPWSEQFF. The DNA for the CDR3 is TGCGCCAGCAGCTGGGGGGGGACACCTTGGAGTGAGCAGTTCTTC. V is TRBV5-1 and J is TRBJ2-1, with D maybe TRBD2 (7 bases). The CDR3 runs to 15 residues. CDR1 is SGHRS, CDR2 YFSETQ, per germline. V dropped 3 bases and J dropped 9 bases, with 19 bases sitting between them.

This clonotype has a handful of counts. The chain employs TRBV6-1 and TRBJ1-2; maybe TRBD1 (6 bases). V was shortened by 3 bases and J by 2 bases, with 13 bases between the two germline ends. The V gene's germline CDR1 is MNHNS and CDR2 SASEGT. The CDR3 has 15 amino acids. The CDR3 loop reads CASSDALTGNYGYTF. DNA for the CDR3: TGTGCCAGCAGTGACGCGCTAACAGGGAACTATGGCTACACCTTC.

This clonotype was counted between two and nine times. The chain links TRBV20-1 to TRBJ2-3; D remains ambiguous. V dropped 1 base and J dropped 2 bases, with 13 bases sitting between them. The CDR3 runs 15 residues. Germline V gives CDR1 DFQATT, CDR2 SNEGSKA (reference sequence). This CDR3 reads CSARGLGGFTDTQYF. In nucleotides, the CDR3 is TGCAGTGCTAGAGGTCTAGGCGGATTCACAGATACGCAGTATTTT.

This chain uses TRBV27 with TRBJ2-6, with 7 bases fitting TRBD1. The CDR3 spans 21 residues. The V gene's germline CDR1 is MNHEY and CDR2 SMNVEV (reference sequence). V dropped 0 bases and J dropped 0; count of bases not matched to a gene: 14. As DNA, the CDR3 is TGTGCCAGCAGTTTATCTTTCGCCCCGGGACAGATACTCTCTGGGGCCAACGTCCTGACTTTC. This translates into CASSLSFAPGQILSGANVLTF.

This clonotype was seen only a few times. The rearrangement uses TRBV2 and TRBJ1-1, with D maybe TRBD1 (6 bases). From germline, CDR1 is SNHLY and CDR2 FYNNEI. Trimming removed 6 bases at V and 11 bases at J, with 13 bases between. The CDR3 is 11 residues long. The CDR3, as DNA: TGTGCCAGCAGGAAGGGGGACGGCGCTTTCTTT. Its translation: CASRKGDGAFF.

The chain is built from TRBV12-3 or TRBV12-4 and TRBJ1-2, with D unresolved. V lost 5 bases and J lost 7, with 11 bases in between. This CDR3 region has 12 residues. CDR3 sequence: CASSLRWVGYTF. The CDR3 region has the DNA TGTGCCAGCAGTCTACGGTGGGTTGGCTACACCTTC.

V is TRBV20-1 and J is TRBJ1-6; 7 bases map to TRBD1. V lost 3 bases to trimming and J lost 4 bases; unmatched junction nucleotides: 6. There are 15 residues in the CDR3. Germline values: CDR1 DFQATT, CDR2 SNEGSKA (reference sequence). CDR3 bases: TGCAGTGCTAGCCAGGCCAGGGGGTATAATTCACCCCTCCACTTT. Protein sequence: CSASQARGYNSPLHF.

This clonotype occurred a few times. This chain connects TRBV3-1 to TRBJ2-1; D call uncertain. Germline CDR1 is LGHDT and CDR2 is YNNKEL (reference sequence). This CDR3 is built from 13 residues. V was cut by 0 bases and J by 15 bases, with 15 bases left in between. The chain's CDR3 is CASSQDRAIGLFF. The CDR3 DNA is TGTGCCAGCAGCCAAGATAGGGCCATTGGATTGTTCTTC.

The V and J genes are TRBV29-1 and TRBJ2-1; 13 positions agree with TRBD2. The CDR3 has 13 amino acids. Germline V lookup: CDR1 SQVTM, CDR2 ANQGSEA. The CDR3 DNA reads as TGCGGGACCCCGGGACTAGCGGGACCATATCAGTTCTTC. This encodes CGTPGLAGPYQFF.

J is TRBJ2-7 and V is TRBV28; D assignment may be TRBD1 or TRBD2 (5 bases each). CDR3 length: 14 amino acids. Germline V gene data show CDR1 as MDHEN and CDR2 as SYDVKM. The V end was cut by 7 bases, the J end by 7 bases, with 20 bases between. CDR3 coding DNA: TGTGCCAGCACCCGGTGGCAGGGAGTGAGGGAGCAGTACTTC. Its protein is CASTRWQGVREQYF.